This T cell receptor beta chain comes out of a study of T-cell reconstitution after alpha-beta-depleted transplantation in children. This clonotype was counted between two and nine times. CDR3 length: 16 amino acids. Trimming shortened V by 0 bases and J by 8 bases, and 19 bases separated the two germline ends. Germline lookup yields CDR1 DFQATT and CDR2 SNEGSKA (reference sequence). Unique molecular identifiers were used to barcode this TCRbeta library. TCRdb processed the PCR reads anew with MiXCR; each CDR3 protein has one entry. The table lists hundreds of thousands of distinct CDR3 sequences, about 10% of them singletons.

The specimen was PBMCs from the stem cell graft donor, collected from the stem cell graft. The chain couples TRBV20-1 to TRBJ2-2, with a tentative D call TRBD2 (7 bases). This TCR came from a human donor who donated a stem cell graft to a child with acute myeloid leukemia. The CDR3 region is CSARDRGGALNGELFF. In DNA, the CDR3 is TGCAGTGCTAGAGATCGAGGGGGGGCGCTAAATGGGGAGCTGTTTTTT.